Included here is one T cell receptor beta chain sequence, with context. Its antigen remains unknown. This record comes from a study of blood T cells in healthy people across ages. About 10 milliliters of peripheral blood were drawn from each donor into EDTA-treated tubes. A J-beta primer mix and a sample-barcoded 5' primer were used in a second PCR of roughly 6 to 12 cycles. Each sample provided no less than 3 million CDR3-containing paired-end reads. TCRdb processed the 5' RACE reads anew with MiXCR; each CDR3 protein has one entry. The data contain around 1,100,000 distinct CDR3 sequences, roughly two fifths of them singletons. Germline V CDR1 and CDR2: MDHEN, SYDVKM. The CDR3 extends over 17 amino acids. V dropped 5 bases and J dropped 0; count of bases not matched to a gene: 9. Study-wide results and limits: It was not possible, with unsorted PBMCs, to conclusively compare naive and antigen-experienced cells.

The origin of this receptor is a young man in good health. The specimen was blood. The V and J genes are TRBV28 and TRBJ2-3; 9 nucleotides match TRBD2. This chain's CDR3 is CASSRGGLAYSTDTQYF. In DNA form, the CDR3 reads TGTGCCAGCAGTCGAGGCGGACTAGCGTATAGCACAGATACGCAGTATTTT.